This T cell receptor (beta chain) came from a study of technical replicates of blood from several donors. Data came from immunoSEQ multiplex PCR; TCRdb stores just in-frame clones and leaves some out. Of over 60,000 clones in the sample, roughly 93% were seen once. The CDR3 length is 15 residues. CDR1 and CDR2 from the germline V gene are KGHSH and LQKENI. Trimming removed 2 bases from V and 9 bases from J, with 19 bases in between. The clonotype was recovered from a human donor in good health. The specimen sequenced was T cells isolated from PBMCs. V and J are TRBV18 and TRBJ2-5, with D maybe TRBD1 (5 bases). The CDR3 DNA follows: TGTGCCAGCTCACCAGGGTCTCGCCAGGGTGCGGCCCAGTACTTC. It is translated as CASSPGSRQGAAQYF.